This T cell receptor (beta chain) was found in a study of Ad26.COV2.S vaccination and SARS-CoV-2 variants. Treatment specified: roughly 20 received Ad26.COV2.S at low or high dose, single or two shots; roughly five received placebo; per-sample allocation not given. Sampling was done on day 63 after the first vaccine or placebo injection. The vaccine delivered Wuhan-strain SARS-CoV-2 spike through an Ad26 vector. Per germline, CDR1 SGHTA and CDR2 FQGNSA. This CDR3 comprises 13 residues. Between the trimmed V and J ends, which lost 8 bases and 0 bases, there was a span of 8 bases. The protocol was immunoSEQ multiplex PCR, while the TCRdb copy is restricted to in-frame clones and leaves out a portion. The sample yields around 300,000 clones, 88% seen once.

The chain combines TRBV7-2 with TRBJ1-3, with D maybe TRBD1 (6 bases). The source material was peripheral blood, sampled in a trial of Ad26.COV2.S vaccine versus placebo. The sequence was collected from a person aged 18-60 years who received the Ad26.COV2.S COVID-19 vaccine or a placebo. Here the CDR3 reads CASQGFSGNTIYF. CDR3 in DNA: TGTGCCAGCCAGGGGTTCTCTGGAAACACCATATATTTT.